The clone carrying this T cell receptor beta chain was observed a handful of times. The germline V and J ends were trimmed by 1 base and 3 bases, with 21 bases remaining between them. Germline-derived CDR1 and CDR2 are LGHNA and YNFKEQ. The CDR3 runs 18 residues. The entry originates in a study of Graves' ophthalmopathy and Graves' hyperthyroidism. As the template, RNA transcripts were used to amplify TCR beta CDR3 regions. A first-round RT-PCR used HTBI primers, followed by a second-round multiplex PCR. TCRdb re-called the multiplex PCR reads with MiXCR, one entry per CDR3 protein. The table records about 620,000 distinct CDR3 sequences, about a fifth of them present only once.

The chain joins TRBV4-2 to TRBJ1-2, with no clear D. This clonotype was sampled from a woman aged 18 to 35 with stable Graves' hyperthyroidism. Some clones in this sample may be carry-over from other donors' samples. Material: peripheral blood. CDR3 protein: CASSQVTSSDRGHYGYTF. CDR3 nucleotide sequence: TGTGCCAGCAGCCAAGTTACCTCTTCGGACCGAGGGCACTATGGCTACACCTTC.